This TCR beta chain was retrieved from a study of Tregs in tolerant kidney transplant recipients. On the study more broadly: The nonmyeloablative bone marrow transplants came from related graft donors, with transient mixed chimerism.

CDR3 length: 15 residues. With 1 base removed from V and 3 bases from J, the gap between germline ends came to 11 bases. CDR1 and CDR2 (germline): MNHNS, SASEGT. Generated by immunoSEQ multiplex PCR, the TCRdb table keeps only in-frame clones and is missing some. The data show some 66,000 clones, with roughly 92% seen just once and approximately 11% held by the top ten. The rearrangement uses TRBV6-1 and TRBJ2-3, with D maybe TRBD1 (6 bases). The sample consisted of CD8+ T cells from blood, taken before the transplant. The sequence came from a human donor who received a combined kidney and bone marrow transplant. CDR3: CASSEEGTSTDTQYF. The CDR3 DNA is TGTGCCAGCAGTGAAGAGGGGACATCTACAGATACGCAGTATTTT.